A selection of T cell receptor beta chains follows, all from one sample in a study of blood T cell repertoires in COVID-19. Assay: immunoSEQ multiplex PCR; the TCRdb copy retains only in-frame clones and omits some. The sample consists of under 400,000 clones, roughly 89% of them appearing once. The sequencing sample was made of peripheral blood. The receptors derive from a woman aged 55-69 years with COVID-19, enrolled during active disease. Both conserved end residues are part of each CDR3. D genes are given only for firm matches. The size of a clone is reported for some rows only, either as once, few or many, or as a class for expanded clones.

j_call: TRBJ2-7; clone_size: .; d_call: TRBD1; v_call: TRBV13; cdr3_length: 16; cdr3_nt: TGTGCCAGCAGCCTACTGACGGGGACAGGGACCTACGAGCAGTACTTC; cdr3_aa: CASSLLTGTGTYEQYF
j_call: TRBJ2-5; clone_size: .; d_call: .; v_call: TRBV2; cdr3_length: 15; cdr3_nt: TGTGCCAGCAGCCCCGGTGGGCCAACTGAAGAGACCCAGTACTTC; cdr3_aa: CASSPGGPTEETQYF
j_call: TRBJ2-5; clone_size: .; d_call: TRBD2; v_call: TRBV5-1; cdr3_length: 15; cdr3_nt: TGCGCCAGCAGCTGGAGGACTAGTGGGGGAGAGACCCAGTACTTC; cdr3_aa: CASSWRTSGGETQYF
j_call: TRBJ2-5; clone_size: few; d_call: .; v_call: TRBV4-1; cdr3_length: 13; cdr3_nt: TGCGCCAGCAGCCAGTGGAGAACGGAGACCCAGTACTTC; cdr3_aa: CASSQWRTETQYF
j_call: TRBJ2-2; clone_size: .; d_call: .; v_call: TRBV11-3; cdr3_length: 12; cdr3_nt: TGTGCCAGCAGCCGAGGTCCCGGGGAGCTGTTTTTT; cdr3_aa: CASSRGPGELFF
j_call: TRBJ1-2; clone_size: .; d_call: .; v_call: TRBV7-8; cdr3_length: 13; cdr3_nt: TGTGCCAGCAGCTCGAACAGGGTTCCGGGCTACACCTTC; cdr3_aa: CASSSNRVPGYTF
j_call: TRBJ1-1; clone_size: .; d_call: .; v_call: TRBV6-5; cdr3_length: 12; cdr3_nt: TGTGCCAGCAGGCTGTACAGGGAGCGGGCTTTCTTT; cdr3_aa: CASRLYRERAFF
j_call: TRBJ2-7; clone_size: .; d_call: TRBD2; v_call: TRBV5-1; cdr3_length: 15; cdr3_nt: TGCGCCAGCAGCTCGGACGGGAGGGGCCCCTACGAGCAGTACTTC; cdr3_aa: CASSSDGRGPYEQYF
j_call: TRBJ2-7; clone_size: .; d_call: TRBD1; v_call: TRBV5-1; cdr3_length: 15; cdr3_nt: TGCGCCAGCAGCTCCGGACAGGCCGGTTGGGACGAGCAGTACTTC; cdr3_aa: CASSSGQAGWDEQYF
j_call: TRBJ2-1; clone_size: .; d_call: .; v_call: TRBV6-2/TRBV6-3; cdr3_length: 16; cdr3_nt: TGTGCCAGCAGTCCGCACGGGGGGCGCTCCTACAATGAGCAGTTCTTC; cdr3_aa: CASSPHGGRSYNEQFF
j_call: TRBJ2-5; clone_size: .; d_call: TRBD2; v_call: TRBV28; cdr3_length: 15; cdr3_nt: TGTGCCAGCAGTCCTCCAGCGGGGGGGCCGAAGACCCAGTACTTC; cdr3_aa: CASSPPAGGPKTQYF
j_call: TRBJ1-6; clone_size: .; d_call: .; v_call: TRBV7-3; cdr3_length: 13; cdr3_nt: TGTGCCAGCAGTTTCGGGCCGGGATCACCCCTCCACTTT; cdr3_aa: CASSFGPGSPLHF
j_call: TRBJ1-2; clone_size: .; d_call: .; v_call: TRBV20-1; cdr3_length: 15; cdr3_nt: TGCAGTGCTAGTACCACGCAGGTCGAACTCTATGGCTACACCTTC; cdr3_aa: CSASTTQVELYGYTF
j_call: TRBJ1-5; clone_size: .; d_call: .; v_call: TRBV7-2; cdr3_length: 15; cdr3_nt: TGTGCCAGCAGCTTAGAAGGGCGGGGTAGGCAGCCCCAGCATTTT; cdr3_aa: CASSLEGRGRQPQHF
j_call: TRBJ1-2; clone_size: few; d_call: .; v_call: TRBV4-2; cdr3_length: 13; cdr3_nt: TGTGCCAGCAGCCAAGTTACGAGCTATGGCTACACCTTC; cdr3_aa: CASSQVTSYGYTF
j_call: TRBJ1-2; clone_size: .; d_call: .; v_call: TRBV19; cdr3_length: 15; cdr3_nt: TGTGCCAGTGAAATGGCGGGGGCTTCCTCCTATGGCTACACCTTC; cdr3_aa: CASEMAGASSYGYTF
j_call: TRBJ1-1; clone_size: .; d_call: TRBD1; v_call: TRBV3-1/TRBV3-2; cdr3_length: 12; cdr3_nt: TGTGCCAGCAGCCGAACAGGGGCTGGGGCTTTCTTT; cdr3_aa: CASSRTGAGAFF
j_call: TRBJ1-4; clone_size: .; d_call: .; v_call: TRBV19; cdr3_length: 15; cdr3_nt: TGTGCCAGTAGTGCAGGCTATGCAACTAATGAAAAACTGTTTTTT; cdr3_aa: CASSAGYATNEKLFF
j_call: TRBJ2-1; clone_size: .; d_call: TRBD2; v_call: TRBV29-1; cdr3_length: 14; cdr3_nt: TGCAGCGTTGATAGGCGGGGGGGCTACAATGAGCAGTTCTTC; cdr3_aa: CSVDRRGGYNEQFF
j_call: TRBJ2-1; clone_size: .; d_call: .; v_call: TRBV5-1; cdr3_length: 12; cdr3_nt: TGCGCCAGCAGCCCGGCGCGGCAGGAGCAGTTCTTC; cdr3_aa: CASSPARQEQFF
j_call: TRBJ2-7; clone_size: .; d_call: .; v_call: TRBV6-4; cdr3_length: 17; cdr3_nt: TGTGCCAGCAGTAGGGGCTCACAGGGTAGCAAGATGGGCGAGCAGTACTTC; cdr3_aa: CASSRGSQGSKMGEQYF
j_call: TRBJ2-7; clone_size: .; d_call: .; v_call: TRBV30; cdr3_length: 13; cdr3_nt: TGTGCCTGGGGAAGGAGGGCCCTCCACGAGCAGTACTTC; cdr3_aa: CAWGRRALHEQYF
j_call: TRBJ1-2; clone_size: .; d_call: TRBD1; v_call: TRBV3-1/TRBV3-2; cdr3_length: 15; cdr3_nt: TGTGCCAGCAGCCAGGGGACAGGGGTAACTAATGGCTACACCTTC; cdr3_aa: CASSQGTGVTNGYTF
j_call: TRBJ1-1; clone_size: .; d_call: .; v_call: TRBV30; cdr3_length: 9; cdr3_nt: TGTGCCTGGAGTAAGGGGGCTTTCTTT; cdr3_aa: CAWSKGAFF
j_call: TRBJ1-2; clone_size: once; d_call: .; v_call: TRBV3-1/TRBV3-2; cdr3_length: 17; cdr3_nt: TGTGCCAGCAGCCGCCGCGGACTAGCTCGGGGAGGTTTGCGCTACACCTTC; cdr3_aa: CASSRRGLARGGLRYTF
j_call: TRBJ1-5; clone_size: .; d_call: .; v_call: TRBV7-9; cdr3_length: 14; cdr3_nt: TGTGCCACCTCGCGGGCGTATAGCAATCAGCCCCAGCATTTT; cdr3_aa: CATSRAYSNQPQHF
j_call: TRBJ2-5; clone_size: .; d_call: .; v_call: TRBV7-9; cdr3_length: 16; cdr3_nt: TGTGCCAGCAGTAGAGCCGGGTCCCACTCTGGAGAGACCCAGTACTTC; cdr3_aa: CASSRAGSHSGETQYF
j_call: TRBJ2-2; clone_size: .; d_call: TRBD1; v_call: TRBV18; cdr3_length: 15; cdr3_nt: TGTGCCAGCCATTCGGGACAGGGTAACACCGGGGAGCTGTTTTTT; cdr3_aa: CASHSGQGNTGELFF
j_call: TRBJ2-1; clone_size: .; d_call: TRBD1; v_call: TRBV11-3; cdr3_length: 15; cdr3_nt: TGTGCCAGCAGCTCGCCGGGACAGGGATTTAATGAGCAGTTCTTC; cdr3_aa: CASSSPGQGFNEQFF
j_call: TRBJ2-5; clone_size: .; d_call: TRBD1; v_call: TRBV18; cdr3_length: 16; cdr3_nt: TGTGCCAGCTCACCTCCCGACAGGGGCCGACAAGAGACCCAGTACTTC; cdr3_aa: CASSPPDRGRQETQYF
j_call: TRBJ1-2; clone_size: .; d_call: .; v_call: TRBV28; cdr3_length: 14; cdr3_nt: TGTGCCAGCCTCTCGAGCGTGGATAACTATGGCTACACCTTC; cdr3_aa: CASLSSVDNYGYTF
j_call: TRBJ2-2; clone_size: .; d_call: .; v_call: TRBV11-2; cdr3_length: 14; cdr3_nt: TGTGCCAGCAGCTTTTATCCAGACACCGGGGAGCTGTTTTTT; cdr3_aa: CASSFYPDTGELFF
j_call: TRBJ2-5; clone_size: .; d_call: TRBD1; v_call: TRBV7-2; cdr3_length: 14; cdr3_nt: TGTGCCAGCAGCCCCGACAGGGGCCAGGAGACCCAGTACTTC; cdr3_aa: CASSPDRGQETQYF
j_call: TRBJ1-2; clone_size: .; d_call: .; v_call: TRBV7-3; cdr3_length: 13; cdr3_nt: TGTGCCAGCAGCCCTCCCGGGGGGAATGGCTACACCTTC; cdr3_aa: CASSPPGGNGYTF
j_call: TRBJ1-6; clone_size: .; d_call: .; v_call: TRBV5-6; cdr3_length: 15; cdr3_nt: TGTGCCAGCAGCTTGCAATCGCTAGGTAACTCACCCCTCCACTTT; cdr3_aa: CASSLQSLGNSPLHF
j_call: TRBJ1-1; clone_size: .; d_call: .; v_call: TRBV15; cdr3_length: 16; cdr3_nt: TGTGCCACCAGCAGAACCCGGGGTAGGATGAACACTGAAGCTTTCTTT; cdr3_aa: CATSRTRGRMNTEAFF
j_call: TRBJ1-2; clone_size: .; d_call: TRBD1; v_call: TRBV28; cdr3_length: 17; cdr3_nt: TGTGCCAGCAGCCCCCGTACCCCGGGACAGTTAAAGTATGGCTACACCTTC; cdr3_aa: CASSPRTPGQLKYGYTF
j_call: TRBJ1-1; clone_size: .; d_call: .; v_call: TRBV11-1; cdr3_length: 15; cdr3_nt: TGTGCCAGCAGCCCCCGCAAAACAGGGAACACTGAAGCTTTCTTT; cdr3_aa: CASSPRKTGNTEAFF
j_call: TRBJ1-1; clone_size: once; d_call: TRBD1; v_call: TRBV19; cdr3_length: 16; cdr3_nt: TGTGCCAGTAGTATAGGGACAGGCCCCCTGAACACTGAAGCTTTCTTT; cdr3_aa: CASSIGTGPLNTEAFF
j_call: TRBJ2-2; clone_size: .; d_call: .; v_call: TRBV2; cdr3_length: 16; cdr3_nt: TGTGCCAGCAGTCCTGGCGGGCTCTCGAGAACCGGGGAGCTGTTTTTT; cdr3_aa: CASSPGGLSRTGELFF